This TCR beta chain appears in the sequencing data of a study of radiotherapy plus CTLA-4 blockade in lung cancer (dated by TCRdb to 2016 to 2019). Turning to the overall study: Among enrolled patients, about 17% had an objective response and 25% to 35% reached disease control.

From a lookup of the germline V gene, CDR1 and CDR2 are MDHEN and SYDVKM. V and J are trimmed by 3 bases and 5 bases, and the gene matches miss 6 bases of the junction. The CDR3 runs 14 amino acids, cysteine and phenylalanine included. Only CDR3 DNA is held: 42 bases, read in frame from base 1. The library was generated by the immunoSEQ multiplex PCR assay. The clones in this table, taken by TCRdb from immuneACCESS, are in-frame only. Not every clone is retained; where verified, under half of the shortfall comes from an unresolved V gene, and the cause of the rest is unknown. This sample lists approximately 81,000 clones; about 78% were detected once. The ten top clones hold 3% to 4.5% of the sample. Note on this clone: Its specific antigen is unknown. It has no much larger one-base neighbor in the sample; base qualities were not kept.

The study at large found these results: The strongest predictors of response were reported to be early dynamic shifts in blood T cell clones along with a rise in serum interferon-beta following radiation. After treatment with radiotherapy and ipilimumab, TCR clones that originated in tumors expanded in peripheral blood.

The study tested focal radiation therapy combined with CTLA-4 blockade (ipilimumab) in patients with chemo-refractory metastatic non-small-cell lung cancer. Sequencing used peripheral blood, obtained from a patient treated with radiotherapy plus ipilimumab. The receptor chain draws on TRBV28 and TRBJ1-1, with TRBD1 matching 7 junction bases. The sequence derives from a human donor with non-small cell lung cancer who had a partial response to radiotherapy plus ipilimumab. Some clones in this sample may be carry-over from other donors' samples. The CDR3 region: CASSFTGARTEAFF. The DNA reads TGTGCCAGCAGTTTTACAGGGGCTCGGACTGAAGCTTTCTTT.